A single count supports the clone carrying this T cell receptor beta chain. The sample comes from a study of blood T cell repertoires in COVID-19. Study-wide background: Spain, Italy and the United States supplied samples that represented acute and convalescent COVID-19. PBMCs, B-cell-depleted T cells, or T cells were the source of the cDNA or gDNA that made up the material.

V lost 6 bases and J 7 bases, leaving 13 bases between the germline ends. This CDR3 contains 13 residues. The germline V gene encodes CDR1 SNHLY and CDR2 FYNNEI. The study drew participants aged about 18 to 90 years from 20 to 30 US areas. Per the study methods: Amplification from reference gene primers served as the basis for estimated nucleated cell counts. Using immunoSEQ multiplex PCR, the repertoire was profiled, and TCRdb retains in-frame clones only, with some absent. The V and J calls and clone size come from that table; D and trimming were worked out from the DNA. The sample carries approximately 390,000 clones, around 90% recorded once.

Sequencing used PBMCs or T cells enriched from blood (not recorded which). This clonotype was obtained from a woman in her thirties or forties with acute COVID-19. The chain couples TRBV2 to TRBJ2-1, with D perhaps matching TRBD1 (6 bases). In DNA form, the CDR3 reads TGTGCCAGCAGCTACCAGGGGCTAAATGAGCAGTTCTTC. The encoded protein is CASSYQGLNEQFF.